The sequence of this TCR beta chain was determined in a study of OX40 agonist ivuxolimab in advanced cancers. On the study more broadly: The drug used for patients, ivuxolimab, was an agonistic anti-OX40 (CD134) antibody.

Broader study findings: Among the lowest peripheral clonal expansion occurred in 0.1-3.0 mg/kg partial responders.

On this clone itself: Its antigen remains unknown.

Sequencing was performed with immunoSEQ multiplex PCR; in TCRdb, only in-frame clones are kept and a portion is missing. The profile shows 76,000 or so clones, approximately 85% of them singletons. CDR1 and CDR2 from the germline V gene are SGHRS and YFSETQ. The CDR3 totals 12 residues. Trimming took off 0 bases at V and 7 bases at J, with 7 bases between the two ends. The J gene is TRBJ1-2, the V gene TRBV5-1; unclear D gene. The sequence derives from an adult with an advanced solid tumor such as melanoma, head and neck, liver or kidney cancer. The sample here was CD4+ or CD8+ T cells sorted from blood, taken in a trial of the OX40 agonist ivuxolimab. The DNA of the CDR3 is TGCGCCAGCAGCTTGGACATGGCTGGCTACACCTTC. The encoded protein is CASSLDMAGYTF.